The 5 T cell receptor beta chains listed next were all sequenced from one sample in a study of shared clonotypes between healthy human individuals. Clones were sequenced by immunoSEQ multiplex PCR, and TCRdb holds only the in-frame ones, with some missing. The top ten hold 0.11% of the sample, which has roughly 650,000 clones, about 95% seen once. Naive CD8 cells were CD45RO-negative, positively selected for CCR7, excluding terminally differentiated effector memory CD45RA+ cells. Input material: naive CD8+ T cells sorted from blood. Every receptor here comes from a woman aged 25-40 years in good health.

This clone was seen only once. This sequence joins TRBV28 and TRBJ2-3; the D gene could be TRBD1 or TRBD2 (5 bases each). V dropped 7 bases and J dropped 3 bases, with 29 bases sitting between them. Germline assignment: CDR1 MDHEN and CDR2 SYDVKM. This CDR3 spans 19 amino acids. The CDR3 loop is CASIGSWDQSGQTTDTQYF. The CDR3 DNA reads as TGTGCCAGCATAGGGTCGTGGGACCAGTCAGGACAAACTACAGATACGCAGTATTTT. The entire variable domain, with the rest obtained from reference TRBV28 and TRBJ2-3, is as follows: DVKVTQSSRYLVKRTGEKVFLECVQDMDHENMFWYRQDPGLGLRLIYFSYDVKMKEKGDIPEGYSVSREKKERFSLILESASTNQTSMYLCASIGSWDQSGQTTDTQYFGPGTRLTVL.

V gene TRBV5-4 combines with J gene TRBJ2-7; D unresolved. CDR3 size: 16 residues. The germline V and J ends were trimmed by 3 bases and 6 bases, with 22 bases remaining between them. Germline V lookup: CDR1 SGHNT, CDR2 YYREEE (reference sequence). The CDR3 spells CASSSYVGLIIPEQYF. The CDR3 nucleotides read TGTGCCAGCAGCTCCTACGTAGGCCTCATTATCCCCGAGCAGTACTTC.

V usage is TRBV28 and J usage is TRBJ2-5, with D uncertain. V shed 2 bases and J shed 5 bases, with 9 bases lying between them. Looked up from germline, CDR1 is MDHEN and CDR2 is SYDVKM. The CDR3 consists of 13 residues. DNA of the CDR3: TGTGCCAGCAGTTTACCGGGCTTCGAGACCCAGTACTTC. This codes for CASSLPGFETQYF.

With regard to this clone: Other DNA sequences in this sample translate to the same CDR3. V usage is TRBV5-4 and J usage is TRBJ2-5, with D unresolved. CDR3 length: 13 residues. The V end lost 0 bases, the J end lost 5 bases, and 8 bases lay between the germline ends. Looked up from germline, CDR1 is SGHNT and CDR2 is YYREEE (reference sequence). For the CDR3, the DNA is TGTGCCAGCAGCTTGGAGGCTGCGGAGACCCAGTACTTC. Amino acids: CASSLEAAETQYF.

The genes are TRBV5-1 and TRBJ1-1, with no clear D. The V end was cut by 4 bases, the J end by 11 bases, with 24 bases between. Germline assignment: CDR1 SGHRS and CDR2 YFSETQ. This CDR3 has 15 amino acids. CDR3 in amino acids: CASSPGGYAEPRAFF. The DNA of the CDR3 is TGCGCCAGCAGCCCCGGAGGGTATGCAGAGCCTCGGGCTTTCTTT.